Below, one TCR beta chain is given with its context. Primers included in the PCR were 60 Vbeta and 13 Jbeta primers. TCRdb keeps only in-frame clones here, not all; method: immunoSEQ multiplex PCR. The top ten hold approximately 2.1% of the sample, which has tens of thousands of clones, roughly 75% seen once. This sample is drawn from a study of cytomegalovirus exposure and HLA in healthy donors. Study summary: Previous work identified roughly 120 million unique TCR beta sequences from about 179 million T cells.

This sequence originates from a man aged 35-49 years in good health and CMV-seronegative. The sample comprised PBMCs.

The CDR3 loop is CAISAPTKPAVSTDTQYF. The DNA of the CDR3 is TGTGCCATCAGCGCTCCAACCAAACCCGCAGTAAGCACAGATACGCAGTATTTT. The chain employs TRBV10-3 and TRBJ2-3; D not resolved. The CDR3 has 18 residues. Trimming left V 6 bases short and J 0 bases short, with 22 bases between. Germline assignment: CDR1 ENHRY and CDR2 SYGVKD.